This TCR beta chain was captured by sequencing in a study of T cells in Graves' hyperthyroidism and ophthalmopathy. Amplified TCR beta CDR3 regions came from RNA transcripts. In the first-round RT-PCR of the TCR CDR3, the HTBI primer set was used. In TCRdb, the multiplex PCR reads were re-called with MiXCR into one record per CDR3 protein. The sample has more than 450,000 distinct CDR3 sequences; 12% to 15% are singletons. With a duration under 2 months, the hyperthyroidism was newly diagnosed in patients aged 18 to 65. Sequenced material: blood. This receptor was obtained from a woman in her thirties or forties with Graves' hyperthyroidism.

CDR3 bases: TGTGCCAGTAGTACTTTGGGTAGCGGGAGGGCCCCACCCGGGGAGCTGTTTTTT. This gives the protein CASSTLGSGRAPPGELFF. The J gene is TRBJ2-2, the V gene TRBV19; TRBD2 matches at 11 bases. This CDR3 is 18 amino acids long. The junction had 13 bases not matched to a gene; V was cut back by 4 bases and J by 6 bases. The germline gives CDR1 LNHDA, CDR2 SQIVND (reference sequence).